Shown below are 29 T cell receptor beta chains from a single sample sequenced in a study of identical twins. TCRdb independently ran MiXCR on the 5' RACE reads; one entry per CDR3 protein. The data contain some 560,000 distinct CDR3 sequences, 7.5% to 10% of them seen just once; the ten biggest clones take up around 3%. These data were also reused for a study on yellow fever vaccine responses in identical twins.

Sequenced material: PBMCs. The receptors derive from a woman aged 18-35 years in good health.

The table lists this clonotype with many counts. The chain combines TRBV4-3 with TRBJ2-2; D gene ambiguous. V shed 0 bases and J shed 3 bases, with 2 bases lying between them. The germline CDR1 and CDR2 sequences are LGHNA and YSLEER. The CDR3 consists of 13 residues. This CDR3 reads CASSQEYTGELFF. DNA for the CDR3: TGCGCCAGCAGCCAAGAATACACCGGGGAGCTGTTTTTT.

This chain links TRBV29-1 with TRBJ1-2, with D possibly being TRBD1 (5 bases). The germline CDR1 and CDR2 sequences are SQVTM and ANQGSEA. Between the trimmed V and J ends, which lost 6 bases and 2 bases, there was a span of 19 bases. The CDR3 totals 15 residues. CDR3 DNA: TGCAGCGTGCCCGATGACAGCACACTGAACTATGGCTACACCTTC. Its protein is CSVPDDSTLNYGYTF. Drawing the rest from reference TRBV29-1 and TRBJ1-2, the complete variable domain is SAVISQKPSRDICQRGTSLTIQCQVDSQVTMMFWYRQQPGQSLTLIATANQGSEATYESGFVIDKFPISRPNLTFSTLTVSNMSPEDSSIYLCSVPDDSTLNYGYTFGSGTRLTVV.

There are many counts of this clonotype. This chain uses TRBV28 with TRBJ2-3, with TRBD2 matching 10 bases. The CDR3 covers 16 residues. Germline assignment: CDR1 MDHEN and CDR2 SYDVKM. Losses at the gene ends were 2 bases for V and 6 bases for J; bases not matched to a gene: 8. The CDR3 here is CASSLTSGTSGDTQYF. For the CDR3, the DNA is TGTGCCAGCAGTTTAACTAGCGGGACCTCAGGGGATACGCAGTATTTT.

This clonotype occurred many times. The CDR3 is CASSLVGATGAGELFF. DNA for the CDR3: TGTGCCAGCAGCTTAGTAGGCGCCACCGGTGCCGGGGAGCTGTTTTTT. J is TRBJ2-2 and V is TRBV7-8; no clear D gene. The CDR3 is 16 amino acids. Trimming took 1 base from V and 6 from J, leaving 15 bases between them. Looked up from germline, CDR1 is SGHVS and CDR2 is FQNEAQ.

This clonotype was seen only a few times. The rearrangement links TRBV12-3 or TRBV12-4 to TRBJ2-7; 12 bases align to TRBD2. The CDR3 has 13 amino acids. The ends lost 8 bases at V and 6 bases at J; junction bases unmatched: 5. The CDR3 DNA reads as TGTGCCAGCCGGGGACTAGCGGGCCGCGAGCAGTACTTC. This encodes CASRGLAGREQYF.

The CDR3 region has the DNA TGTGCCTCAAATCTGGGAGACCTCACAGATACGCAGTATTTT. Encoded protein: CASNLGDLTDTQYF. The chain combines TRBV7-9 with TRBJ2-3; TRBD2 is a possible D gene (5 bases). From germline, CDR1 is SEHNR and CDR2 FQNEAQ (reference sequence). The CDR3 has 14 residues. Trimming stripped 11 bases from V and 2 bases from J, with 17 bases between.

The sample holds a few counts of this clonotype. The chain uses TRBV20-1 and TRBJ2-7; tentative D call: TRBD2 (5 bases). This CDR3 region has 13 residues. Germline V gives CDR1 DFQATT, CDR2 SNEGSKA (reference sequence). V was cut by 0 bases and J by 4 bases, with 10 bases left in between. The CDR3 DNA reads as TGCAGTGCTAGAGAGAGGGTGATTTACGAGCAGTACTTC. Translated: CSARERVIYEQYF.

The V gene is TRBV5-4, the J gene TRBJ2-7; D ambiguous. The germline V gene has CDR1 SGHNT and CDR2 YYREEE (reference sequence). This CDR3 comprises 15 residues. Trimming removed 0 bases from V and 0 bases from J, with 10 bases in between. CDR3 DNA: TGTGCCAGCAGCTTGGACCGGATGAGCTCCTACGAGCAGTACTTC. This codes for CASSLDRMSSYEQYF.

The chain recombines TRBV5-1 with TRBJ2-4; perhaps D is TRBD1 or TRBD2 (5 bases each). The CDR3 consists of 12 residues. From germline, CDR1 is SGHRS and CDR2 YFSETQ. With 4 bases removed from V and 11 bases from J, the gap between germline ends came to 13 bases. CDR3 residues: CASSRDGVVQYF. The CDR3 DNA is TGCGCCAGCAGCCGGGACGGGGTAGTTCAGTACTTC.

This clonotype was counted ten times or more. J is TRBJ1-4 and V is TRBV20-1; weak D call: TRBD1 (5 bases). The CDR3 is 14 residues long. Germline assignment: CDR1 DFQATT and CDR2 SNEGSKA (reference sequence). Trimming removed 2 bases at V and 4 bases at J, with 11 bases between. The CDR3 region is CSARRGSYNEKLFF. CDR3 nucleotides: TGCAGTGCTAGAAGGGGCAGCTATAATGAAAAACTGTTTTTT.

The V and J genes are TRBV6-4 and TRBJ2-1, with D unresolved. This CDR3 contains 13 residues. Germline lookup yields CDR1 MRHNA and CDR2 SNTAGT. The V end was cut by 5 bases, the J end by 8 bases, with 13 bases between. Here the CDR3 DNA reads TGTGCCAGCAGTCCCCAGACCGAGCATGAGCAGTTCTTC. Amino acid sequence: CASSPQTEHEQFF.

The chain is built from TRBV5-8 and TRBJ2-7; D not resolved. CDR1 SGHTS and CDR2 YDEGEE come from the germline V gene. The CDR3 runs to 13 residues. The germline V and J ends were trimmed by 5 bases and 3 bases, with 12 bases remaining between them. DNA of the CDR3: TGTGCCAGCAGACGCAGGCCCATCTACGAGCAGTACTTC. Its translation is CASRRRPIYEQYF.

This clonotype showed up many times. The genes are TRBV9 and TRBJ2-3; D uncertain. V was pared by 2 bases and J by 5 bases, with 15 bases between. CDR3 length equals 15 residues. Germline V CDR1 and CDR2: SGDLS, YYNGEE. The CDR3: CASSVRPDAGDTQYF. DNA of the CDR3: TGTGCCAGCAGCGTGAGACCAGATGCTGGAGATACGCAGTATTTT.

The chain links TRBV12-3 or TRBV12-4 to TRBJ2-1; possible D gene TRBD2, 5 bases. V gave up 3 bases and J gave up 5 bases, with 11 bases separating them. CDR3 length: 14 residues. CDR3 protein: CASSFPYGDNEQFF. Written as DNA, the CDR3 is TGTGCCAGCAGTTTCCCCTACGGGGACAATGAGCAGTTCTTC.

This clonotype appeared a few times. The V call is TRBV28, the J call TRBJ1-5; D remains ambiguous. This CDR3 is 12 amino acids long. The germline V gene has CDR1 MDHEN and CDR2 SYDVKM. V gave up 4 bases and J gave up 11 bases, with 12 bases separating them. CDR3: CASSSHLYTQHF. CDR3 nucleotide sequence: TGTGCCAGCAGTTCACACCTATACACCCAGCATTTT.

In this sample, this clonotype turned up a few times. The chain joins TRBV29-1 to TRBJ1-2, with a tentative D call TRBD1 (5 bases). The V gene lost 3 bases and the J gene lost 6 bases, with 8 bases spanning the gap. The CDR3 sequence is 11 residues long. CDR1 is SQVTM and CDR2 is ANQGSEA in the germline V gene. CDR3 DNA: TGCAGCGTTGACGAGGGGAATGGCTACACCTTC. The encoded protein is CSVDEGNGYTF.

The V call is TRBV7-9, the J call TRBJ2-1; D gene uncertain. The germline V gene has CDR1 SEHNR and CDR2 FQNEAQ (reference sequence). Between the trimmed V and J ends, which lost 1 base and 7 bases, there was a span of 5 bases. The CDR3 is 12 amino acids. This CDR3 reads CASSLGLNEQFF. CDR3 bases: TGTGCCAGCAGCTTAGGTCTGAATGAGCAGTTCTTC. The complete variable domain, with remaining parts taken from reference TRBV7-9 and TRBJ2-1, reads DTGVSQNPRHKITKRGQNVTFRCDPISEHNRLYWYRQTLGQGPEFLTYFQNEAQLEKSRLLSDRFSAERPKGSFSTLEIQRTEQGDSAMYLCASSLGLNEQFFGPGTRLTVL.

CDR3 protein: CAWSGLRRTGELFF. For the CDR3, the DNA is TGTGCCTGGAGTGGCCTAAGGAGGACCGGGGAGCTGTTTTTT. The chain links TRBV30 to TRBJ2-2, with TRBD2 as a possible D gene (5 bases). Trimming pared 1 base from V and 5 bases from J, leaving 11 bases between. Germline CDR1 GTSNPN, CDR2 SVGIG (reference sequence). CDR3 length equals 14 residues.

This clonotype has a handful of counts. This chain links TRBV6-5 with TRBJ2-2; D remains ambiguous. V shed 0 bases and J shed 7 bases, with 9 bases lying between them. Germline loops: CDR1 MNHEY, CDR2 SVGAGI. CDR3 length: 14 residues. CDR3 sequence (DNA): TGTGCCAGCAGTTACTCAGAAGTTATCGGGGAGCTGTTTTTT. Residues: CASSYSEVIGELFF.

This clonotype has more than one count but fewer than ten. The chain joins TRBV28 to TRBJ2-7; the D gene is possibly TRBD1 (6 bases). V lost 7 bases to trimming and J lost 4 bases, with 20 bases between them. The CDR3 loop spans 15 amino acids. The germline V gene encodes CDR1 MDHEN and CDR2 SYDVKM. The CDR3 DNA reads as TGTGCCAGCAAGTTTGTGGGGGCTAGCTTTTACGAGCAGTACTTC. Translated, it gives CASKFVGASFYEQYF.

The table lists this clonotype with many counts. The chain combines TRBV2 with TRBJ1-5; maybe TRBD1 (6 bases). The CDR3 covers 14 residues. The V and J ends lost 7 bases and 4 bases respectively, with 14 bases between them. CDR1 is SNHLY and CDR2 is FYNNEI in the germline V gene. The CDR3 sequence: CASTYGQSNQPQHF. Written as DNA, the CDR3 is TGTGCCAGCACCTACGGACAGTCTAATCAGCCCCAGCATTTT. The full variable domain, its missing parts supplied by reference TRBV2 and TRBJ1-5, is EPEVTQTPSHQVTQMGQEVILRCVPISNHLYFYWYRQILGQKVEFLVSFYNNEISEKSEIFDDQFSVERPDGSNFTLKIRSTKLEDSAMYFCASTYGQSNQPQHFGDGTRLSIL.

The genes are TRBV28 and TRBJ1-2; D gene unclear. This CDR3 is 13 amino acids long. Germline V lookup: CDR1 MDHEN, CDR2 SYDVKM. The V end lost 3 bases, the J end lost 7 bases, and 12 bases lay between the germline ends. In DNA form, the CDR3 reads TGTGCCAGCAGTTTTGCCGGGGAGAGTGGCTACACCTTC. Protein: CASSFAGESGYTF.

This clonotype was found many times. The rearrangement joins TRBV3-1 to TRBJ2-5; the D call may be TRBD1 or TRBD2 (7 bases each). The CDR3 length is 15 residues. Per the germline V gene, CDR1 is LGHDT and CDR2 is YNNKEL (reference sequence). Trimming cost V 0 bases and J 5 bases, with 13 bases left between them. Here the CDR3 reads CASSQDRGGVETQYF. The DNA for the CDR3 is TGTGCCAGCAGCCAAGACAGGGGGGGAGTGGAGACCCAGTACTTC.

The chain recombines TRBV19 with TRBJ2-3, with D possibly matching TRBD2 (6 bases). The CDR3 contains 13 residues. V was pared by 8 bases and J by 1 base, with 10 bases between. CDR1 is LNHDA and CDR2 is SQIVND in the germline V gene (reference sequence). The CDR3 bases are TGTGCCAGTGGCCCGGGGGGCACAGATACGCAGTATTTT. Translation: CASGPGGTDTQYF.

This clonotype was seen a handful of times. The chain links TRBV19 to TRBJ2-1; D unclear. From germline, CDR1 is LNHDA and CDR2 SQIVND (reference sequence). Trimming cost V 9 bases and J 6 bases, with 12 bases left between them. This CDR3 has 12 amino acids. The CDR3 DNA reads as TGTGCCAGCCGTTATACCGCCAATGAGCAGTTCTTC. Its translation is CASRYTANEQFF.

This clonotype showed up many times. The V call is TRBV5-1, the J call TRBJ2-1; D call uncertain. The CDR3 loop spans 12 amino acids. CDR1 SGHRS and CDR2 YFSETQ come from the germline V gene. Trimming pared 1 base from V and 8 bases from J, leaving 7 bases between. The CDR3 loop reads CASSLWSDEQFF. The CDR3 bases are TGCGCCAGCAGCTTGTGGTCCGATGAGCAGTTCTTC.

CDR3 residues: CASRVDGANVLTF. For the CDR3, the DNA is TGTGCCAGCCGGGTGGATGGGGCCAACGTCCTGACTTTC. The chain recombines TRBV7-6 with TRBJ2-6; D ambiguous. Germline V gene lookup returns CDR1 SGHVS and CDR2 FNYEAQ. V was clipped by 8 bases and J by 3 bases, with 8 bases between them. The CDR3 loop spans 13 amino acids.

In this sample, this clonotype turned up a few times. This chain joins TRBV6-5 and TRBJ1-2; the D gene is possibly TRBD1 (5 bases). V was cut by 10 bases and J by 2 bases, with 11 bases left in between. The CDR3 totals 12 residues. Germline loops: CDR1 MNHEY, CDR2 SVGAGI. The CDR3, as DNA: TGTGCCACTACGACAGTAAACTATGGCTACACCTTC. It encodes CATTTVNYGYTF.

This clonotype occurred once. The chain is built from TRBV19 and TRBJ2-5, with D unclear. The CDR3 is 14 amino acids. With 3 bases removed from V and 4 bases from J, the gap between germline ends came to 12 bases. Germline V lookup: CDR1 LNHDA, CDR2 SQIVND (reference sequence). DNA of the CDR3: TGTGCCAGTAGTATTGGCGTGTTACGAGAGACCCAGTACTTC. Residues: CASSIGVLRETQYF.